The 13 T cell receptor beta chains reported below all come from one sample, sequenced in a study of CD8 T cells in ankylosing spondylitis. MiXCR, run by TCRdb on the 5' RACE reads, gives a single entry per CDR3 protein. The profile shows around 130,000 distinct CDR3 sequences, approximately 14% of them singletons. Sequenced input: blood, either unsorted or a sorted T cell fraction (not recorded which). These receptors all come from a female donor with ankylosing spondylitis or in good health (not recorded which).

A few counts support this clonotype. This sequence joins TRBV5-1 and TRBJ1-1, with D tentatively TRBD1 (6 bases). V was clipped by 0 bases and J by 1 base, with 10 bases between them. Germline V gene sequence: CDR1 SGHRS, CDR2 YFSETQ. The CDR3 is 15 residues long. The CDR3 spells CASSLVAGANTEAFF. The DNA for the CDR3 is TGCGCCAGCAGCTTGGTGGCAGGGGCGAACACTGAAGCTTTCTTT.

This clonotype was observed at least ten times. This chain uses TRBV20-1 with TRBJ1-2; the D is unclear. This CDR3 has 16 residues. Germline values: CDR1 DFQATT, CDR2 SNEGSKA (reference sequence). The V end was cut by 0 bases, the J end by 0 bases, with 14 bases between. The CDR3: CSARDLTGWANYGYTF. The CDR3 bases are TGCAGTGCTAGAGATCTCACGGGGTGGGCTAACTATGGCTACACCTTC.

This clonotype was counted at least ten times. V usage is TRBV20-1 and J usage is TRBJ2-3, with TRBD2 matching over 7 bases. The V gene end was trimmed by 0 bases and the J gene end by 0 bases; junction bases not matched to a gene: 3. CDR3 length: 15 residues. CDR1 and CDR2 from the germline V gene are DFQATT and SNEGSKA (reference sequence). CDR3 amino acids: CSARDPSGSTDTQYF. CDR3 sequence (DNA): TGCAGTGCTAGAGATCCTAGCGGTAGCACAGATACGCAGTATTTT.

This chain uses TRBV5-1 with TRBJ2-1; the match to TRBD2 covers 8 bases. CDR3 length: 16 residues. V trimming: 1 base; J trimming: 4 bases; junction bases outside the gene matches: 7. From germline, CDR1 is SGHRS and CDR2 YFSETQ. The CDR3 loop is CASSLLVGLEYNEQFF. CDR3 nucleotides: TGCGCCAGCAGCTTGCTTGTGGGACTAGAATACAATGAGCAGTTCTTC. The complete variable domain, with remaining parts taken from reference TRBV5-1 and TRBJ2-1, reads KAGVTQTPRYLIKTRGQQVTLSCSPISGHRSVSWYQQTPGQGLQFLFEYFSETQRNKGNFPGRFSGRQFSNSRSEMNVSTLELGDSALYLCASSLLVGLEYNEQFFGPGTRLTVL.

For this clonotype: This may stem from a read error, because a much larger clone lies one nucleotide away. The chain carries TRBV20-1 and TRBJ2-4; D remains unclear. Trimming left V 6 bases short and J 9 bases short, with 12 bases between. Germline V gene data show CDR1 as DFQATT and CDR2 as SNEGSKA (reference sequence). The CDR3 extends over 11 amino acids. DNA of the CDR3: TGCAGTGCAAGGACCCTGGGCATTCAGTACTTC. Translated: CSARTLGIQYF.

This clonotype was picked up many times. V and J are TRBV20-1 and TRBJ2-3, with TRBD2 matching over 8 bases. J was trimmed by 4 bases and V by 5 bases; bases with no gene match: 8. The CDR3 totals 14 residues. From germline, CDR1 is DFQATT and CDR2 SNEGSKA (reference sequence). CDR3 loop: CSAGFAGGPDTQYF. CDR3 bases: TGCAGTGCTGGTTTTGCGGGGGGTCCAGATACGCAGTATTTT.

This clonotype was found many times. V gene TRBV5-6 combines with J gene TRBJ1-1, with D tentatively TRBD1 (5 bases). Between the trimmed V and J ends, which lost 4 bases and 8 bases, there was a span of 12 bases. CDR1 and CDR2 (germline): SGHDT, YYEEEE. The CDR3 has 12 residues. The CDR3 nucleotides read TGTGCCAGCAGCCAACAGTGGGGGGAAGCTTTCTTT. This translates into CASSQQWGEAFF. Full variable domain (rest looked up from reference TRBV5-6 and TRBJ1-1): DAGVTQSPTHLIKTRGQQVTLRCSPKSGHDTVSWYQQALGQGPQFIFQYYEEEERQRGNFPDRFSGHQFPNYSSELNVNALLLGDSALYLCASSQQWGEAFFGQGTRLTVV.

At least ten counts were recorded for this clonotype. The gene calls are TRBV20-1 and TRBJ1-3; a weak D match, TRBD1 (5 bases). Trimming cost V 2 bases and J 4 bases, with 9 bases left between them. The CDR3 contains 13 residues. Germline V gene lookup returns CDR1 DFQATT and CDR2 SNEGSKA (reference sequence). The CDR3 region is CSARPGTGNTIYF. The CDR3 nucleotides read TGCAGTGCTAGACCAGGGACCGGAAACACCATATATTTT.

The sample holds many counts of this clonotype. V and J are TRBV20-1 and TRBJ2-3; 11 bases map to TRBD2. This CDR3 is 15 amino acids long. Germline V gene lookup returns CDR1 DFQATT and CDR2 SNEGSKA (reference sequence). V trimming: 3 bases; J trimming: 2 bases; junction bases outside the gene matches: 4. CDR3 DNA sequence: TGCAGTGCTAGTCCTAGCGGGGGGCTCACAGATACGCAGTATTTT. Protein product: CSASPSGGLTDTQYF.

This clonotype appeared many times. The chain employs TRBV18 and TRBJ2-3; TRBD2 is a possible D gene (5 bases). Trimming cost V 6 bases and J 9 bases, with 10 bases left between them. This CDR3 has 11 residues. In germline, CDR1 is KGHSH, CDR2 LQKENI. This CDR3 is CASSEVGTQYF. The CDR3 coding sequence is TGTGCCAGCTCGGAGGTTGGCACGCAGTATTTT.

This clonotype was picked up a small number of times. V and J are TRBV7-8 and TRBJ2-3, with a weak D call TRBD2 (6 bases). Germline assignment: CDR1 SGHVS and CDR2 FQNEAQ. The CDR3 contains 15 residues. V lost 5 bases to trimming and J lost 2 bases, with 14 bases between them. The DNA of the CDR3 is TGTGCCAGCAGCCAGACTAGGCCGGCCACAGATACGCAGTATTTT. Translating gives CASSQTRPATDTQYF.

In this sample, this clonotype turned up many times. The chain has TRBV5-1 and TRBJ2-3, with D tentatively TRBD2 (5 bases). The V and J ends lost 3 bases and 0 bases respectively, with 8 bases between them. The germline CDR1 and CDR2 sequences are SGHRS and YFSETQ. The CDR3 length is 14 residues. As DNA, the CDR3 is TGCGCCAGCAGCTATGGACTGAGCACAGATACGCAGTATTTT. This sequence encodes CASSYGLSTDTQYF.

This clonotype showed up many times. This rearrangement joins TRBV3-1 to TRBJ1-2; tentative D call: TRBD1 (5 bases). Germline V gene lookup returns CDR1 LGHDT and CDR2 YNNKEL (reference sequence). The V and J ends lost 3 bases and 8 bases respectively, with 16 bases between them. This CDR3 has 14 residues. CDR3 sequence reads: CASSQVDSWEGYTF. In DNA, the CDR3 is TGTGCCAGCAGCCAGGTCGACAGCTGGGAAGGCTACACCTTC.